This entry is about one TCR beta chain. Its cognate antigen is unknown. TCRdb processed the 5' RACE reads anew with MiXCR; each CDR3 protein has one entry. Of 520,000 or so distinct CDR3 sequences listed, 20% to 25% were seen once; the top ten hold about 0.93%. The data were taken from a study of identical twins. Study findings and constraints: Memory repertoires lacked the insertion deficit that abundant cord blood beta clonotypes showed.

CDR1 and CDR2 from the germline V gene are MNHNS and SASEGT. After removal of 8 bases from V and 2 bases from J, the junction contained 6 bases not matched to a gene. The CDR3 loop spans 13 amino acids. These same data were also listed under a study on T cells expressing NK-cell markers. That publication notes: Serological testing identified most of the eight sequenced donors as HCMV-seropositive and one as seronegative. The share of CD8+ T cells held by dominant NKG2C+ clonotypes was about 1.0-7.5% in several donors.

The sample consisted of CD4+ T cells sorted from blood. The clonotype comes from a woman between 18 and 29 years old in good health. The J gene is TRBJ2-7, the V gene TRBV6-1; TRBD1 agrees at 7 bases. This CDR3 is CASAETGPYEQYF. The CDR3 bases are TGTGCCAGCGCCGAGACAGGGCCCTACGAGCAGTACTTC.